The 27 T cell receptor beta chains reported below all come from one sample, sequenced in a study of post-analysis software for immune sequencing data. Unique molecular identifiers had been added to the TCR beta cDNA libraries. From the PCR reads, TCRdb called clonotypes with MiXCR, one entry per CDR3 protein. The data contain fewer than 900,000 distinct CDR3 sequences, around 42% of them singletons. The antigens these receptors bind are not known. Study-level points and caveats: TRBV segments more frequent in patients than in controls numbered about 5 and included TRBV5-6, TRBV5-1 and TRBV20-1.

The material sequenced was blood. Receptors were obtained from a girl aged 10 to 17 with multiple sclerosis.

The rearrangement uses TRBV6-5 and TRBJ1-2; 9 bases are shared with TRBD1. Germline loops: CDR1 MNHEY, CDR2 SVGAGI. The V segment lost 7 bases and the J segment 3 bases; nucleotides outside the gene matches: 9. The CDR3 covers 15 residues. The CDR3 sequence is CASNDPGQGHYGYTF. The DNA of the CDR3 is TGTGCCAGCAATGACCCGGGACAGGGTCACTATGGCTACACCTTC.

This clonotype was observed a handful of times. The CDR3 DNA reads as TGCGCCAGCAGCTCCCTAGCGGGAGGGCCGGGAAATGAGCAGTTCTTC. Amino acid sequence: CASSSLAGGPGNEQFF. V usage is TRBV5-1 and J usage is TRBJ2-1; 12 bases align to TRBD2. The V segment lost 3 bases and the J segment 7 bases; nucleotides outside the gene matches: 8. Germline lookup yields CDR1 SGHRS and CDR2 YFSETQ. This CDR3 spans 16 amino acids. The full variable domain, its missing parts supplied by reference TRBV5-1 and TRBJ2-1, is KAGVTQTPRYLIKTRGQQVTLSCSPISGHRSVSWYQQTPGQGLQFLFEYFSETQRNKGNFPGRFSGRQFSNSRSEMNVSTLELGDSALYLCASSSLAGGPGNEQFFGPGTRLTVL.

This rearrangement joins TRBV10-3 to TRBJ2-3; D might be TRBD2 (6 bases). V lost 7 bases to trimming and J lost 10 bases, with 24 bases between them. This CDR3 has 15 amino acids. Germline CDR1 reads ENHRY; CDR2 reads SYGVKD. CDR3 sequence reads: CAITRTGEDPRAQYF. The CDR3 DNA sequence: TGTGCCATCACTAGGACCGGGGAGGACCCAAGGGCGCAGTATTTT.

V is TRBV28 and J is TRBJ1-5, with D uncertain. In germline, CDR1 is MDHEN, CDR2 SYDVKM. V dropped 6 bases and J dropped 6 bases, with 9 bases sitting between them. The CDR3 contains 12 residues. For the CDR3, the DNA is TGTGCCAGCAGCCGGCGTGGTCAGCCCCAGCATTTT. Its translation is CASSRRGQPQHF.

This clonotype has just a few counts. The rearrangement joins TRBV6-5 to TRBJ2-6; D gene uncertain. This CDR3 spans 16 amino acids. The germline V and J ends were trimmed by 4 bases and 0 bases, with 10 bases remaining between them. Germline-derived CDR1 and CDR2 are MNHEY and SVGAGI. The CDR3 is CASSWRRSSGANVLTF. The CDR3 DNA follows: TGTGCCAGCAGTTGGAGACGGAGCTCTGGGGCCAACGTCCTGACTTTC.

This clonotype was seen only a few times. V usage is TRBV20-1 and J usage is TRBJ2-5; D gene uncertain. V lost 0 bases to trimming and J lost 7 bases, with 6 bases between them. The CDR3 consists of 11 residues. Per germline, CDR1 DFQATT and CDR2 SNEGSKA (reference sequence). CDR3 sequence: CSARDGVTQYF. The CDR3 DNA reads TGCAGTGCTAGAGATGGGGTGACCCAGTACTTC.

This chain joins TRBV29-1 and TRBJ2-5; 7 nucleotides line up with TRBD2. The end of the DNA fits TRBJ2-7 better, so the J call may be wrong. The germline V gene encodes CDR1 SQVTM and CDR2 ANQGSEA. CDR3 size: 12 residues. The CDR3 loop is CSVVLAPYEQYF. For the CDR3, the DNA is TGCAGCGTAGTACTAGCGCCCTACGAGCAGTACTTC.

Only a few counts were recorded for this clonotype. The V and J genes are TRBV12-3 or TRBV12-4 and TRBJ1-1, with D possibly TRBD1 on 5 matching bases. The V end lost 6 bases, the J end lost 8 bases, and 10 bases lay between the germline ends. The CDR3 covers 11 residues. The CDR3 spells CASSSTEEAFF. The CDR3 coding sequence is TGTGCCAGCAGCTCGACAGAAGAAGCTTTCTTT.

The genes are TRBV12-5 and TRBJ1-1; 7 bases fit TRBD1. Germline CDR1 reads LGHNT; CDR2 reads FRNRAP. CDR3 size: 16 residues. Trimming at V came to 0 bases and at J to 1 base, leaving 5 bases not matched to a gene. CDR3 coding DNA: TGTGCTAGTGGTTTGGTAACGGGGACAGCGAACACTGAAGCTTTCTTT. Its translation is CASGLVTGTANTEAFF.

This clonotype was seen a few times. The chain employs TRBV20-1 and TRBJ2-7; D is possibly TRBD1 (5 bases). V lost 1 base and J lost 5, with 12 bases in between. The germline gives CDR1 DFQATT, CDR2 SNEGSKA (reference sequence). The CDR3 has 13 amino acids. In nucleotides, the CDR3 is TGCAGTGCTAGAGTACCAGGGAACCACGAGCAGTACTTC. Its translation is CSARVPGNHEQYF.

This clonotype occurred a few times. The J gene is TRBJ2-3, the V gene TRBV6-6; 8 positions agree with TRBD2. The CDR3 is 15 residues long. CDR1 is MNHNY, CDR2 SVGAGI, per germline (reference sequence). J was trimmed by 1 base and V by 0 bases; bases with no gene match: 0. The CDR3 reads CASSYSSGGTDTQYF. The CDR3, as DNA: TGTGCCAGCAGTTACTCTAGCGGGGGCACAGATACGCAGTATTTT.

This clonotype showed up just a few times. The DNA for the CDR3 is TGCAGCGTTGAGACAGGGGGTCGTGAAAAACTGTTTTTT. Residues: CSVETGGREKLFF. The chain uses TRBV29-1 and TRBJ1-4, with TRBD1 matching 9 bases. With 3 bases clipped from V and 7 bases from J, the junction kept 3 bases outside the gene matches. CDR3 length equals 13 residues. The germline CDR1 and CDR2 sequences are SQVTM and ANQGSEA.

This clonotype has more than one count but fewer than ten. The J gene is TRBJ2-7, the V gene TRBV15; tentative D call: TRBD2 (5 bases). Germline CDR1 is LNHNV and CDR2 is YYDKDF (reference sequence). V dropped 1 base and J dropped 0 bases, with 19 bases sitting between them. The CDR3 has 18 amino acids. The CDR3 region has the DNA TGTGCCACCAGCAGAGGCCGCGCCCAAGCGGACCGCTCCTACGAGCAGTACTTC. It codes for CATSRGRAQADRSYEQYF. Together with reference TRBV15 and TRBJ2-7, the CDR3 gives the full variable domain: DAMVIQNPRYQVTQFGKPVTLSCSQTLNHNVMYWYQQKSSQAPKLLFHYYDKDFNNEADTPDNFQSRRPNTSFCFLDIRSPGLGDTAMYLCATSRGRAQADRSYEQYFGPGTRLTVT.

This rearrangement joins TRBV27 to TRBJ2-7; D ambiguous. Trimming took 5 bases from V and 1 from J, leaving 18 bases between them. This CDR3 has 16 amino acids. CDR1 is MNHEY, CDR2 SMNVEV, per germline (reference sequence). CDR3 nucleotides: TGTGCCAGCAGTACCCTGGAGCGCCTGCTGTCCTACGAGCAGTACTTC. Its protein product is CASSTLERLLSYEQYF.

The chain has TRBV20-1 and TRBJ2-7; maybe TRBD2 (6 bases). V was shortened by 1 base and J by 5 bases, with 9 bases between the two germline ends. Germline CDR1 DFQATT, CDR2 SNEGSKA (reference sequence). This CDR3 spans 12 amino acids. This CDR3 is CSARGLDHEQYF. CDR3 nucleotide sequence: TGCAGTGCTAGAGGACTAGACCACGAGCAGTACTTC.

A few counts support this clonotype. The gene calls are TRBV5-6 and TRBJ2-1; 7 bases are shared with TRBD1. Germline V gene data show CDR1 as SGHDT and CDR2 as YYEEEE. The V segment lost 4 bases and the J segment 5 bases; nucleotides outside the gene matches: 12. The length of the CDR3 is 16 residues. CDR3 DNA: TGTGCCAGCAGCCGGACCTATGACAGGGTCCACAATGAGCAGTTCTTC. Translation: CASSRTYDRVHNEQFF.

The chain links TRBV4-3 to TRBJ2-7; 9 bases are shared with TRBD2. This CDR3 region has 16 residues. The germline CDR1 and CDR2 sequences are LGHNA and YSLEER. V was pared by 3 bases and J by 3 bases, with 9 bases of the junction left unmatched. The CDR3 DNA reads TGCGCCAGCAGCCAGCACATAGCGGGAGTTAACTACGAGCAGTACTTC. Translating it yields CASSQHIAGVNYEQYF.

This clonotype turned up a few times. The V gene is TRBV6-1, the J gene TRBJ2-1, with D maybe TRBD2 (5 bases). Germline lookup yields CDR1 MNHNS and CDR2 SASEGT. Trimming took off 3 bases at V and 3 bases at J, with 15 bases between the two ends. The length of the CDR3 is 16 residues. The CDR3 region is CASSEREQRIYNEQFF. In nucleotides, the CDR3 is TGTGCCAGCAGTGAGAGGGAACAGAGAATCTACAATGAGCAGTTCTTC.

The CDR3 spells CASSITGFSGYTF. CDR3 coding DNA: TGTGCCAGTAGTATAACAGGGTTCTCTGGCTACACCTTC. The gene calls are TRBV19 and TRBJ1-2, with D maybe TRBD1 (6 bases). The CDR3 has 13 residues. The germline V gene has CDR1 LNHDA and CDR2 SQIVND (reference sequence). V was cut by 2 bases and J by 7 bases, with 11 bases left in between.

This sequence joins TRBV28 and TRBJ2-1; 8 bases align to TRBD2. This CDR3 comprises 16 residues. CDR1 is MDHEN and CDR2 is SYDVKM in the germline V gene. Trimming at V came to 5 bases and at J to 5 bases, leaving 11 bases not matched to a gene. The CDR3 protein is CASSRLTAGGDNEQFF. As DNA, the CDR3 is TGTGCCAGCAGTCGCCTCACGGCGGGAGGCGACAATGAGCAGTTCTTC.

The rearrangement joins TRBV9 to TRBJ1-1; D is ambiguous. This CDR3 spans 16 amino acids. Germline CDR1 reads SGDLS; CDR2 reads YYNGEE. The V and J ends lost 0 bases and 0 bases respectively, with 12 bases between them. CDR3 loop: CASSVGIVSMNTEAFF. CDR3 in DNA: TGTGCCAGCAGCGTAGGGATAGTGAGCATGAACACTGAAGCTTTCTTT.

The chain is built from TRBV20-1 and TRBJ2-7; 11 bases are shared with TRBD2. Trimming at V came to 4 bases and at J to 5 bases, leaving 7 bases not matched to a gene. The CDR3 sequence is 14 residues long. Germline V gene sequence: CDR1 DFQATT, CDR2 SNEGSKA (reference sequence). CDR3: CSATPGLAAHEQYF. The CDR3 DNA reads TGCAGTGCTACTCCGGGACTAGCGGCCCACGAGCAGTACTTC.

The chain has TRBV7-3 and TRBJ2-3; 8 bases align to TRBD1. Germline-derived CDR1 and CDR2 are SGHTA and FQGTGA. The CDR3 extends over 15 amino acids. Trimming at V came to 0 bases and at J to 2 bases, leaving 1 base not matched to a gene. In DNA form, the CDR3 reads TGTGCCAGCAGCTTAACGGACAGGGCCACAGATACGCAGTATTTT. Its translation is CASSLTDRATDTQYF.

The chain joins TRBV12-3 or TRBV12-4 to TRBJ1-2; D gene unclear. V lost 4 bases and J lost 2, with 8 bases in between. CDR3 size: 13 residues. CDR3 bases: TGTGCCAGCAGTTCCCCACCCAACTATGGCTACACCTTC. Translated, it gives CASSSPPNYGYTF.

V is TRBV6-1 and J is TRBJ1-2; D perhaps matches TRBD1 (6 bases). Germline CDR1 and CDR2: MNHNS and SASEGT. This CDR3 has 13 residues. The V end was cut by 7 bases, the J end by 4 bases, with 13 bases between. The CDR3 here is CASNHRVTYGYTF. CDR3 nucleotides: TGTGCCAGCAATCACAGGGTAACCTATGGCTACACCTTC.

This clonotype was counted between two and nine times. The chain employs TRBV4-3 and TRBJ1-6, with D maybe TRBD1 (5 bases). Germline V CDR1 and CDR2: LGHNA, YSLEER. There are 19 residues in the CDR3. V lost 1 base and J 5 bases, leaving 21 bases between the germline ends. The CDR3 loop reads CASSQVWSSTGANNSPLHF. As DNA, the CDR3 is TGCGCCAGCAGCCAAGTTTGGTCGTCTACAGGAGCTAATAATTCACCCCTCCACTTT.

The chain couples TRBV29-1 to TRBJ2-1, with a possible D match to TRBD2 (6 bases). The CDR3 is 12 amino acids. CDR1 is SQVTM and CDR2 is ANQGSEA in the germline V gene. V dropped 1 base and J dropped 13 bases, with 14 bases sitting between them. CDR3 region: CSVEGGPGVQFF. The DNA of the CDR3 is TGCAGCGTTGAAGGAGGGCCGGGAGTTCAGTTCTTC.